This is a list of T cell receptor beta chains from one sample in a study of cytomegalovirus exposure and HLA in healthy donors. The table came from immunoSEQ multiplex PCR; TCRdb's copy has only in-frame clones and leaves some out. The table records some 130,000 clones, approximately 74% of them present only once. The sample comprised PBMCs. The receptors derive from a male donor in good health and CMV-seronegative. CDR3s include the opening cysteine and the closing phenylalanine or tryptophan. The D gene is left open where the match is weak. Expanded clones get a size class; other rows say once, few or many, or leave the size out.

abundance	d_gene	len	v_gene	j_gene	CDR3aa	CDR3nt
once	.	17	TRBV6-1	TRBJ1-4	CASSVPRPTGGNEKLFF	TGTGCCAGCAGTGTACCTCGCCCCACAGGTGGTAATGAAAAACTGTTTTTT
.	TRBD1	14	TRBV6-6	TRBJ1-1	CASSSRGRGTEAFF	TGTGCCAGCAGCTCGAGGGGGCGAGGCACTGAAGCTTTCTTT
.	.	13	TRBV9	TRBJ1-2	CASSPPTGIGYTF	TGTGCCAGCAGCCCCCCGACAGGAATAGGCTACACCTTC
once	TRBD1	14	TRBV19	TRBJ2-7	CASSSRDRGVEQYF	TGTGCCAGTAGTTCCCGGGACAGGGGAGTCGAGCAGTACTTC
once	.	15	TRBV23-1	TRBJ1-2	CASRLLLAGARGYTF	TGCGCCAGCAGGCTATTACTGGCAGGGGCGCGGGGCTACACCTTC
.	.	15	TRBV21-1	TRBJ1-3	CASLGQGSAGNTIYF	TGTGCCAGCCTCGGACAGGGGTCGGCTGGAAACACCATATATTTT
few	TRBD2	17	TRBV4-2	TRBJ2-1	CASSRVLGTSGSNEQFF	TGTGCCAGCAGCCGTGTTTTAGGGACTAGCGGGAGCAATGAGCAGTTCTTC
once	TRBD1	14	TRBV5-4	TRBJ1-2	CASSRPGQGNGYTF	TGTGCCAGCAGCCGACCGGGACAGGGAAATGGCTACACCTTC
.	TRBD2	16	TRBV4-3	TRBJ2-3	CASSKSLAGEGDTQYF	TGCGCCAGCAGCAAATCACTAGCGGGAGAAGGAGATACGCAGTATTTT
few	.	14	TRBV10-2	TRBJ2-7	CASSGSGGAREQYF	TGCGCCAGCAGCGGAAGTGGGGGGGCTCGGGAGCAGTACTTC
.	TRBD2	18	TRBV7-2	TRBJ2-3	CASSHPGLAGGQGDTQYF	TGTGCCAGCAGCCACCCGGGACTAGCGGGGGGGCAGGGAGATACGCAGTATTTT
.	.	15	TRBV5-4	TRBJ1-5	CAMGSGAGGNQPQHF	TGTGCCATGGGGTCGGGAGCGGGAGGCAATCAGCCCCAGCATTTT
.	TRBD2	15	TRBV27	TRBJ2-7	CASSLGGRMGPEQYF	TGTGCCAGCAGCCTGGGGGGGAGGATGGGCCCCGAGCAGTACTTC
.	.	13	TRBV7-7	TRBJ1-3	CASSFDRQGTIYF	TGTGCTAGCAGCTTCGACAGGCAGGGCACCATATATTTT
.	TRBD2	17	TRBV4-3	TRBJ2-3	CASSQEGRGGPTDTQYF	TGCGCCAGCAGCCAAGAAGGGCGGGGGGGCCCCACAGATACGCAGTATTTT
once	.	14	TRBV28	TRBJ2-5	CASSGGGSSETQYF	TGTGCCAGCTCTGGGGGGGGCTCGTCGGAGACCCAGTACTTC
.	.	14	TRBV28	TRBJ2-7	CASSRTDSSYEQYF	TGTGCCAGCAGTCGGACAGATAGCTCCTACGAGCAGTACTTC
.	.	14	TRBV6-1	TRBJ1-1	CASSLHVGGTEAFF	TGTGCCAGCAGTCTCCACGTGGGGGGCACTGAAGCTTTCTTT
.	TRBD1	15	TRBV7-2	TRBJ2-7	CASSPTGTGGREQYF	TGTGCCAGCAGCCCGACCGGGACAGGGGGTCGGGAGCAGTACTTC
few	.	14	TRBV5-4	TRBJ2-7	CASSLKAGVDEQYF	TGTGCCAGCAGCTTGAAGGCAGGGGTGGACGAGCAGTACTTC
.	.	13	TRBV5-1	TRBJ2-5	CASSFDRGGEQYF	TGCGCCAGCAGCTTCGATAGGGGGGGTGAGCAGTACTTC
.	TRBD2	15	TRBV6-1	TRBJ2-1	CASRKASGGINEQFF	TGTGCCAGCAGGAAGGCTAGCGGGGGGATCAATGAGCAGTTCTTC
.	.	14	TRBV6-6	TRBJ1-3	CASSSQGSGNTIYF	TGTGCCAGCAGCTCTCAGGGGTCTGGAAACACCATATATTTT
.	.	14	TRBV28	TRBJ2-2	CASREQGSTGELFF	TGTGCCAGCAGGGAACAGGGTAGTACCGGGGAGCTGTTTTTT
once	.	15	TRBV6-6	TRBJ1-1	CASSQTQTGNTEAFF	TGTGCCAGCAGCCAAACTCAGACAGGGAACACTGAAGCTTTCTTT
.	TRBD1	15	TRBV4-3	TRBJ1-1	CASSQDGTENTEAFF	TGCGCCAGCAGCCAAGATGGGACAGAGAACACTGAAGCTTTCTTT
once	.	16	TRBV9	TRBJ1-5	CASSVGRKNSNQPQHF	TGTGCCAGCAGCGTAGGCAGGAAGAATAGCAATCAGCCCCAGCATTTT
.	TRBD1	15	TRBV28	TRBJ2-5	CASSSDRGPRETQYF	TGTGCCAGCAGCTCAGACAGGGGGCCAAGGGAGACCCAGTACTTC
.	TRBD2	18	TRBV19	TRBJ2-1	CASSIDWWGLAVSNEQFF	TGTGCCAGTAGTATCGACTGGTGGGGACTAGCGGTTTCCAATGAGCAGTTCTTC
.	.	16	TRBV19	TRBJ1-5	CASSIYPQSGNQPQHF	TGTGCCAGTAGTATTTATCCTCAGTCCGGGAATCAGCCCCAGCATTTT
.	TRBD1	16	TRBV15	TRBJ1-4	CATSSQRQGAGEKLFF	TGTGCCACCAGCAGCCAAAGACAGGGTGCGGGTGAAAAACTGTTTTTT
.	.	13	TRBV7-7	TRBJ1-5	CASSLDLFQPQHF	TGTGCTAGCAGCTTAGATCTTTTCCAGCCCCAGCATTTT
.	.	15	TRBV6-6	TRBJ1-1	CASSSLRTGNTEAFF	TGTGCCAGCAGTTCCCTGAGGACTGGGAACACTGAAGCTTTCTTT
.	TRBD1	15	TRBV18	TRBJ1-1	CASSPGTGEITEAFF	TGTGCCAGCTCACCCGGGACAGGGGAGATCACTGAAGCTTTCTTT
.	TRBD1	14	TRBV4-3	TRBJ2-4	CASSQDTGGNIQYF	TGCGCCAGCAGCCAAGACACAGGGGGTAACATTCAGTACTTC
.	TRBD1	15	TRBV7-3	TRBJ1-3	CASSQTGGSGNTIYF	TGTGCCAGCAGCCAAACAGGGGGCTCTGGAAACACCATATATTTT
few	TRBD2	18	TRBV7-2	TRBJ2-2	CASSLVRLAASYAGELFF	TGTGCCAGCAGCTTAGTACGACTAGCAGCCTCGTATGCAGGGGAGCTGTTTTTT
.	TRBD1	14	TRBV5-1	TRBJ2-7	CASSPDREGAKQYF	TGCGCCAGCAGCCCGGACAGGGAAGGTGCTAAGCAGTACTTC
.	TRBD2	15	TRBV9	TRBJ2-5	CASSVDGAGEETQYF	TGTGCCAGCAGCGTAGACGGGGCGGGGGAAGAGACCCAGTACTTC
.	TRBD2	16	TRBV7-2	TRBJ2-2	CASSQGLAGATGELFF	TGTGCCAGCAGCCAGGGACTAGCGGGGGCGACCGGGGAGCTGTTTTTT
few	TRBD1	17	TRBV28	TRBJ1-5	CASSSASGTGGNQPQHF	TGTGCCAGCAGTTCTGCCTCCGGGACAGGGGGGAATCAGCCCCAGCATTTT
.	TRBD1	16	TRBV9	TRBJ2-5	CACTDRTGERRETQYF	TGTGCCTGCACCGATAGGACAGGGGAAAGACGAGAGACCCAGTACTTC
few	.	13	TRBV27	TRBJ2-1	CASHGGPRDEQFF	TGTGCCAGCCACGGGGGGCCCAGGGATGAGCAGTTCTTC
.	.	13	TRBV30	TRBJ1-6	CACTTGSNSPLHF	TGTGCCTGTACAACAGGGAGTAATTCACCCCTCCACTTT
few	.	15	TRBV27	TRBJ2-1	CASSLNFFSYNEQFF	TGTGCCAGCAGTTTGAACTTCTTCTCCTACAATGAGCAGTTCTTC
few	.	14	TRBV4-2	TRBJ2-3	CASSQVTRTDTQYF	TGTGCCAGCAGCCAAGTGACTAGAACAGATACGCAGTATTTT
.	TRBD2	14	TRBV27	TRBJ2-7	CASRVAGRTYEQYF	TGTGCCAGCAGAGTAGCGGGGCGGACCTACGAGCAGTACTTC
.	.	16	TRBV7-2	TRBJ1-5	CASSLGFDRSNQPQHF	TGTGCCAGCAGCTTAGGTTTTGACAGGTCAAATCAGCCCCAGCATTTT